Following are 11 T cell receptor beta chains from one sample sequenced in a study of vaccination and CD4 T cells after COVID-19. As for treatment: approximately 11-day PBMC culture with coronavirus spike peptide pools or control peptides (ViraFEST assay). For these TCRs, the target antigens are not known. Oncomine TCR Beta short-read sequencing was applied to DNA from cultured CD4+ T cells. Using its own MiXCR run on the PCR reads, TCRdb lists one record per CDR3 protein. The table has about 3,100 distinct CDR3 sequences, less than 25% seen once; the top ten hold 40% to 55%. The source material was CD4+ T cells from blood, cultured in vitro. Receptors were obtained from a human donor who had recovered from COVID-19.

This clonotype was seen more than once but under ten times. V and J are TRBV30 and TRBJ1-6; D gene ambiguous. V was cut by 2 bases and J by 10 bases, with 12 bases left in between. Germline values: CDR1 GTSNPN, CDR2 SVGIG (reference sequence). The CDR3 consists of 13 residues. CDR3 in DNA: TGTGCCTGGAGTCCCGACCGAGAGTCACCCCTCCACTTT. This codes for CAWSPDRESPLHF.

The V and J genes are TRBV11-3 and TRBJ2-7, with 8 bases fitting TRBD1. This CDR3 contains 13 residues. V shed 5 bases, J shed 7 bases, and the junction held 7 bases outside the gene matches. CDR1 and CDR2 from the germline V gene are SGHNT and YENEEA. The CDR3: CASSPLTGGEQYF. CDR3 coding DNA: TGTGCCAGCAGCCCTTTAACAGGGGGTGAGCAGTACTTC.

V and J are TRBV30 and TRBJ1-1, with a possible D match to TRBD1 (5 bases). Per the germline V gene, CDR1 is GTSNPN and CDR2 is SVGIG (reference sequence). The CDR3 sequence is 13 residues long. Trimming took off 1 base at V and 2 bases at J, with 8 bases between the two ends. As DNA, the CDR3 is TGTGCCTGGAGTGGGGGCTTTAACACTGAAGCTTTCTTT. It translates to CAWSGGFNTEAFF.

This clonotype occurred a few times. The CDR3 sequence: CSVRNGGNDYGYTF. The CDR3 DNA reads TGCAGCGTTCGGAACGGGGGGAATGACTATGGCTACACCTTC. The V and J genes are TRBV29-1 and TRBJ1-2; tentative D call: TRBD1 (5 bases). The germline gives CDR1 SQVTM, CDR2 ANQGSEA. The CDR3 loop spans 14 amino acids. Trimming stripped 5 bases from V and 3 bases from J, with 16 bases between.

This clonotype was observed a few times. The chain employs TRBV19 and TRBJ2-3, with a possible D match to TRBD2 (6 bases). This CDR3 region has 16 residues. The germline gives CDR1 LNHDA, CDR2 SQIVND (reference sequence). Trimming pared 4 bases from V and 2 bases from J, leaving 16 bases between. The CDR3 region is CASSTPGLSATDTQYF. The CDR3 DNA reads TGTGCCAGTAGTACCCCGGGACTCTCGGCCACAGATACGCAGTATTTT.

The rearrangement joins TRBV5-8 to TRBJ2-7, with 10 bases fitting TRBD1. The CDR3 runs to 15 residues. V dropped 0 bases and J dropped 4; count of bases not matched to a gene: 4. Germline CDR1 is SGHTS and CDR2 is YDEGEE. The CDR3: CASSLGGTGEYEQYF. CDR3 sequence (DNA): TGTGCCAGCAGCTTGGGGGGGACAGGGGAGTACGAGCAGTACTTC.

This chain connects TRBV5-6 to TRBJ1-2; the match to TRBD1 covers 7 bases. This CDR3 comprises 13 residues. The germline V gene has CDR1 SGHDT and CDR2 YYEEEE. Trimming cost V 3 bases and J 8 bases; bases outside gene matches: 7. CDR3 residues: CASSWDRTSGYTF. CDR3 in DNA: TGTGCCAGCAGCTGGGACAGAACGTCGGGCTACACCTTC.

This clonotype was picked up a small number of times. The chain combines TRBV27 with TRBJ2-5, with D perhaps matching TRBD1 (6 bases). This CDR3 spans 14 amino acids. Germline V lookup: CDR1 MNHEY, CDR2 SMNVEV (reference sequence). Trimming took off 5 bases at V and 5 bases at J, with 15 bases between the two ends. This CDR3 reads CASSGQGTRETQYF. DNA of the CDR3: TGTGCCAGCAGTGGGCAGGGGACCAGGGAGACCCAGTACTTC.

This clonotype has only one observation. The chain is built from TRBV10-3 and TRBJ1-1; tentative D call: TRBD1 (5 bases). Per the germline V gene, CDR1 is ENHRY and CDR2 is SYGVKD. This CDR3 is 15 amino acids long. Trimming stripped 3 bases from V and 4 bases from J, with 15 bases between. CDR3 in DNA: TGTGCCATCAGTGAACCGCTTACAGGCCTCACTGAAGCTTTCTTT. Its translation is CAISEPLTGLTEAFF.

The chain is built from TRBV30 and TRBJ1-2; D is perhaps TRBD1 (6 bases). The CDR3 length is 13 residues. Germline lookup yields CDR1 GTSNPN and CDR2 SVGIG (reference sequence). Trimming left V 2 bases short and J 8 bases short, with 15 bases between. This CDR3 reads CAWSFLGGRGYTF. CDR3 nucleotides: TGTGCCTGGAGTTTTCTGGGGGGGCGAGGCTACACCTTC. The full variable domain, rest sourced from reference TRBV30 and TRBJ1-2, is SQTIHQWPATLVQPVGSPLSLECTVEGTSNPNLYWYRQAAGRGLQLLFYSVGIGQISSEVPQNLSASRPQDRQFILSSKKLLLSDSGFYLCAWSFLGGRGYTFGSGTRLTVV.

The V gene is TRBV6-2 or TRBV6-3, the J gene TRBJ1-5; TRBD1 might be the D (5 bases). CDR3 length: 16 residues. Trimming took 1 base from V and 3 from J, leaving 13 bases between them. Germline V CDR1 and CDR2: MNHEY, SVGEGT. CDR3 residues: CASSYYRTTSNQPQHF. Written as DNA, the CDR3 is TGTGCCAGCAGTTACTATAGGACAACTTCCAATCAGCCCCAGCATTTT.